Presented here are 20 T cell receptor beta chains from one specimen sequenced in a study of blood T cells in healthy people across ages. A J-beta primer mix and a sample-barcoded 5' primer were used in a second PCR of roughly 7 to 12 cycles. A single record per CDR3 protein comes from TCRdb applying MiXCR to the 5' RACE reads. Here the sample spans about 940,000 distinct CDR3 sequences, roughly 48% being singletons. Sequences were obtained from blood. All receptors come from a man in his thirties or forties in good health.

Only a few counts were recorded for this clonotype. The chain combines TRBV4-3 with TRBJ2-7; D is possibly TRBD1 (7 bases). V lost 1 base, J lost 4 bases, and 17 bases lay in between. The CDR3 is 16 amino acids. Germline-derived CDR1 and CDR2 are LGHNA and YSLEER. DNA for the CDR3: TGCGCCAGCAGCCAAGGGTACTGGGCAGGGGGGTACGAGCAGTACTTC. Its translation: CASSQGYWAGGYEQYF.

In its sample, this clonotype was seen a few times. The chain has TRBV5-1 and TRBJ1-1, with D possibly matching TRBD1 (5 bases). V was pared by 0 bases and J by 1 base, with 13 bases between. Germline assignment: CDR1 SGHRS and CDR2 YFSETQ. This CDR3 contains 16 residues. The CDR3 DNA sequence: TGCGCCAGCAGCTTGGACGCACAGGAGACGAACACTGAAGCTTTCTTT. Translation: CASSLDAQETNTEAFF.

This rearrangement joins TRBV6-5 to TRBJ2-3, with D possibly matching TRBD1 (6 bases). Trimming removed 0 bases from V and 1 base from J, with 8 bases in between. Germline CDR1 and CDR2: MNHEY and SVGAGI. This CDR3 has 15 residues. The CDR3 nucleotides read TGTGCCAGCAGTTACTCGGGGGCGCGCACAGATACGCAGTATTTT. Translation: CASSYSGARTDTQYF.

This chain uses TRBV5-6 with TRBJ2-1; tentatively, D is TRBD2 (6 bases). The germline V gene has CDR1 SGHDT and CDR2 YYEEEE. CDR3 length equals 14 residues. V was cut by 6 bases and J by 8 bases, with 18 bases left in between. The CDR3 is CASTLPGLTDEQFF. For the CDR3, the DNA is TGTGCCAGCACCCTGCCGGGACTTACGGATGAGCAGTTCTTC.

The chain carries TRBV6-5 and TRBJ2-7; D possibly corresponds to TRBD1 (6 bases). Germline CDR1 is MNHEY and CDR2 is SVGAGI. With 0 bases removed from V and 1 base from J, the gap between germline ends came to 10 bases. The CDR3 consists of 15 residues. The CDR3 sequence: CASSYSSQGSYEQYF. The CDR3 bases are TGTGCCAGCAGTTACTCGAGTCAGGGGTCCTACGAGCAGTACTTC.

The rearrangement joins TRBV3-1 to TRBJ1-5; 7 bases are shared with TRBD1. This CDR3 has 16 residues. Per germline, CDR1 LGHDT and CDR2 YNNKEL (reference sequence). V lost 3 bases, J lost 4 bases, and 9 bases stayed unmatched. The CDR3 protein is CASSQGTGVGNQPQHF. The CDR3 DNA is TGTGCCAGCAGCCAGGGCACAGGGGTAGGGAATCAGCCCCAGCATTTT.

The chain links TRBV4-1 to TRBJ1-6; D is ambiguous. This CDR3 comprises 16 residues. V was pared by 1 base and J by 11 bases, with 18 bases between. In germline, CDR1 is MGHRA, CDR2 YSYEKL. CDR3 sequence reads: CASSQVEGSTSAPLHF. CDR3 in DNA: TGCGCCAGCAGCCAAGTGGAGGGTTCGACCTCGGCACCCCTCCACTTT.

The chain employs TRBV4-1 and TRBJ1-2; D is unclear. The CDR3 spans 13 residues. V lost 0 bases, J lost 8 bases, and 10 bases lay in between. The germline gives CDR1 MGHRA, CDR2 YSYEKL. CDR3 residues: CASSQDRSFGYTF. The CDR3, as DNA: TGCGCCAGCAGCCAAGATAGAAGCTTCGGCTACACCTTC.

This CDR3 reads CASSESEWDTEQGNQPQHF. The CDR3 DNA reads as TGTGCCAGCAGCGAGAGCGAGTGGGACACCGAACAAGGCAATCAGCCCCAGCATTTT. The J gene is TRBJ1-5, the V gene TRBV7-9, with TRBD1 as a possible D gene (6 bases). The CDR3 extends over 19 amino acids. V lost 5 bases, J lost 2 bases, and 25 bases lay in between. CDR1 and CDR2 (germline): SEHNR, FQNEAQ (reference sequence).

The V and J genes are TRBV6-6 and TRBJ2-1, with 7 bases matching TRBD2. V was clipped by 6 bases and J by 15 bases; unmatched bases: 8. The CDR3 length is 11 residues. CDR1 and CDR2 (germline): MNHNY, SVGAGI (reference sequence). The CDR3 here is CASSLADRRFF. CDR3 in DNA: TGTGCCAGCAGCCTAGCGGACCGGCGGTTCTTC.

The rearrangement links TRBV6-4 to TRBJ1-6; D is ambiguous. CDR3 length equals 17 residues. The germline gives CDR1 MRHNA, CDR2 SNTAGT. Between the trimmed V and J ends, which lost 3 bases and 3 bases, there was a span of 15 bases. CDR3 residues: CASSEDSRTVYNSPLHF. DNA of the CDR3: TGTGCCAGCAGTGAAGATTCCCGGACGGTCTATAATTCACCCCTCCACTTT.

This clonotype was detected once. The chain uses TRBV11-2 and TRBJ2-1; no clear D. The germline gives CDR1 SGHAT, CDR2 FQNNGV. Trimming pared 5 bases from V and 8 bases from J, leaving 22 bases between. CDR3 length: 16 amino acids. CDR3 sequence (DNA): TGTGCCAGCAGCCATTCGACCGGGCCCAAACGATATGAGCAGTTCTTC. It yields the protein CASSHSTGPKRYEQFF.

V usage is TRBV30 and J usage is TRBJ2-1; D possibly corresponds to TRBD2 (5 bases). Trimming removed 0 bases from V and 10 bases from J, with 10 bases in between. The CDR3 covers 12 residues. Germline assignment: CDR1 GTSNPN and CDR2 SVGIG (reference sequence). CDR3 sequence: CAWSVGPGEQFF. The CDR3 DNA sequence: TGTGCCTGGAGTGTAGGGCCGGGGGAGCAGTTCTTC.

The chain is built from TRBV6-5 and TRBJ2-2; 9 bases are a match to TRBD2. CDR1 is MNHEY, CDR2 SVGAGI, per germline. This CDR3 comprises 17 residues. Germline trimming cut 4 bases from V and 1 base from J; bases unmatched to any gene: 7. CDR3 in amino acids: CASSWASGGQNTGELFF. Here the CDR3 DNA reads TGTGCCAGCAGTTGGGCCAGCGGGGGGCAGAACACCGGGGAGCTGTTTTTT.

A word on this clonotype: The germline gene is not matched at one end of the junction; a read error may be the cause. As DNA, the CDR3 is TGTGCTAGCAGCTTAGACGGGGGGAACACCGGGGAGCTGTTTTTT. It codes for CASSLDGGNTGELFF. The chain is built from TRBV7-7 and TRBJ2-2; D possibly corresponds to TRBD2 (6 bases). In germline, CDR1 is SSHAT, CDR2 FNYEAQ (reference sequence). CDR3 length: 15 amino acids.

This clonotype was counted between two and nine times. The gene calls are TRBV15 and TRBJ1-4; D gene ambiguous. In germline, CDR1 is LNHNV, CDR2 YYDKDF (reference sequence). Trimming took 3 bases from V and 4 from J, leaving 21 bases between them. CDR3 length: 18 amino acids. CDR3: CATSSGGVGETNNEKLFF. In DNA, the CDR3 is TGTGCCACCAGCAGCGGAGGAGTGGGTGAAACCAATAATGAAAAACTGTTTTTT.

This sequence joins TRBV4-2 and TRBJ1-6; no reliable D call. Per the germline V gene, CDR1 is LGHNA and CDR2 is YNFKEQ. The germline V and J ends were trimmed by 1 base and 15 bases, with 13 bases remaining between them. The CDR3 is 13 amino acids. The CDR3: CASSQVPREDLHF. For the CDR3, the DNA is TGTGCCAGCAGCCAAGTTCCCCGGGAAGACCTCCACTTT.

Concerning this clonotype: The CDR3 does not end in the conserved phenylalanine or tryptophan, so this is likely a read error. The chain couples TRBV6-4 to TRBJ2-3; the match to TRBD2 covers 14 bases. The CDR3 contains 15 residues. Germline V lookup: CDR1 MRHNA, CDR2 SNTAGT. Losses at the gene ends were 6 bases for V and 3 bases for J; bases not matched to a gene: 2. The CDR3 DNA reads as TGTGCCAGCAGCGGGACTAGCGGGGGTACAGATACGCAGTATGTT. This gives the protein CASSGTSGGTDTQYV.

V gene TRBV24-1 combines with J gene TRBJ2-6; D gene ambiguous. The CDR3 length is 13 residues. Looked up from germline, CDR1 is KGHDR and CDR2 is SFDVKD. Trimming took off 12 bases at V and 0 bases at J, with 8 bases between the two ends. CDR3 protein: CAASHSGANVLTF. The CDR3, as DNA: TGTGCCGCCTCCCACTCTGGGGCCAACGTCCTGACTTTC.

This clonotype has just a few counts. This chain uses TRBV7-9 with TRBJ2-7; D not resolved. V was shortened by 4 bases and J by 2 bases, with 12 bases between the two germline ends. This CDR3 is built from 14 residues. The germline V gene encodes CDR1 SEHNR and CDR2 FQNEAQ (reference sequence). CDR3 bases: TGTGCCAGCAGCTCTGTTGGGCAGGCCTACGAGCAGTACTTC. It specifies CASSSVGQAYEQYF.